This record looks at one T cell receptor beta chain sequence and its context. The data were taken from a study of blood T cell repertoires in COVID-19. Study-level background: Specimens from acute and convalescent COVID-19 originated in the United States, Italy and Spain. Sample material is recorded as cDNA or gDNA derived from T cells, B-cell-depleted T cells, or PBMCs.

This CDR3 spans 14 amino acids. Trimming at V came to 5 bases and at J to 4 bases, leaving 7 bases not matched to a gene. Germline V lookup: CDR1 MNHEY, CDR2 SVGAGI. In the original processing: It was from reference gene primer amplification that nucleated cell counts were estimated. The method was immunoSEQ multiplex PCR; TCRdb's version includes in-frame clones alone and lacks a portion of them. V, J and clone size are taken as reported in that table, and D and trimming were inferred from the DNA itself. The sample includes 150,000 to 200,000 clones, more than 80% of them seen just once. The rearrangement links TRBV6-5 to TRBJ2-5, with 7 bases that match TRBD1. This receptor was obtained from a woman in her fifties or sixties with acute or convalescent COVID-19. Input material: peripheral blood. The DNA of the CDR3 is TGTGCCAGCAGTACTGACAGGGTGGCAGAGACCCAGTACTTC. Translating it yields CASSTDRVAETQYF.